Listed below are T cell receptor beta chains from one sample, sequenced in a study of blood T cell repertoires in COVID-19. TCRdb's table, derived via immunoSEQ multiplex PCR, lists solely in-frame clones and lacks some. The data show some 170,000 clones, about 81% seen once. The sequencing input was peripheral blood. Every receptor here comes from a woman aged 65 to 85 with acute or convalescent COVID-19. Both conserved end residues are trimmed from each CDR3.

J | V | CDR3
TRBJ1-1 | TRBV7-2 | ASSFSYRGTEAF
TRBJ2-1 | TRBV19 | ASSRRRGDGDEQF
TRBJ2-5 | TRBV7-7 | ASSLSKASGGQETQY
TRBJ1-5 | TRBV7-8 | ASSRGNQPQH
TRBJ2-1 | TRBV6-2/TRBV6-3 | ASSFFLNEQF
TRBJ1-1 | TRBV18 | ASSSRGQGNTEAF
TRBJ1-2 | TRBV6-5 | ASSYDRNYGYT
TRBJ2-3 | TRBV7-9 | ASSYLAGRTDTQY
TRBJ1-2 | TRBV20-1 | SASRQVDYGYT
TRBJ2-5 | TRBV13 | ASSSPYRLAGERETQY
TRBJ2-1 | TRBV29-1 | SVVRTVGNEQF
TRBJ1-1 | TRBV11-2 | ASSYHRDTEAF
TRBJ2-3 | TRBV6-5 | ASRRQGGTDTQY
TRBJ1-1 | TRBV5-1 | ASSLRGQGLNTEAF
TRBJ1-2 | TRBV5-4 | ASSPQGYGYT
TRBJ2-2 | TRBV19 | ASSSPGRTTGELF
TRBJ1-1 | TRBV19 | ASSRRDRATEAF
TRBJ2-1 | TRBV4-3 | ASSQHRTSGYNEQF
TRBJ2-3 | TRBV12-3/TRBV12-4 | ASSRTVWKQY
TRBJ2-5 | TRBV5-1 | ASSALAVYPGETQY
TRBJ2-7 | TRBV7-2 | ASSLWAINEQY
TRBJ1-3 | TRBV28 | ASARGNTIY
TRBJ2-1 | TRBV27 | ASRDRAAGKEQF
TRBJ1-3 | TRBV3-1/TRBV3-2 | ASSPTRTTSGNTIY
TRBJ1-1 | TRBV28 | ACETGGSEAF
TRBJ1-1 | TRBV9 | ASSVLGQGDTEAF
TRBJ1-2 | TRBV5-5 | ASSLATPGQVVGYGYT
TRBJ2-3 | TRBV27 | ASSPRVTGTDTQY
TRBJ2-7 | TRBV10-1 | ASSGTSGVEQY
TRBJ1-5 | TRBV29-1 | SVGTDQPQH
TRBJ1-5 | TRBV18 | ASSAGQRNQPQH
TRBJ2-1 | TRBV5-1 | ASSLAGGDYNEQF
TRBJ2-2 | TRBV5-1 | ASSLDRGGGELF
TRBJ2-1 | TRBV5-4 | ASGRTSGLVNEQF
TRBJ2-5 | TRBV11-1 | ASSYGLAGGRETQY
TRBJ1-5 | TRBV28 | ASSFEVLWNQPQH
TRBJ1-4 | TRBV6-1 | ASSENSATNEKLF
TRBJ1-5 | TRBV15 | ATSRGLTPGDNQPQH
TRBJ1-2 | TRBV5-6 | ASSLPDRAAYYGYT
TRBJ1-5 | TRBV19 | ASSRGQGRRQPQH
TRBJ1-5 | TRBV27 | ASSLFGLGQGNQPQH
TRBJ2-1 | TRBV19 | ASSIGSTGANNEQF
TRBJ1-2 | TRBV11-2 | ASSLFSPGELDGYT
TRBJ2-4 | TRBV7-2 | ASSLARLGLGQNIQY
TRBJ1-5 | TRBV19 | ASTLGQVQPQH
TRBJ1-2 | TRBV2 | ASSEAQGAGDGYT